This T cell receptor (beta chain) stems from a study of shared clonotypes between healthy human individuals (TCRdb year 2020). With regard to the full study: A few men and a couple of women, aged 18 to 49 years, made up the cohort. Libraries were prepared and TCR repertoires were sequenced by different laboratories using diverse techniques, in order to increase sequencing depth and limit assay-specific biases. Each donor's leukapheresis produced roughly between about 0.85 and 10 billion PBMCs. To estimate repertoire size and how much clonotype sharing occurs between individuals, the study deeply sequenced the blood TCR repertoires of five healthy adults. For each donor, CD4 naive and CD4 memory were each run on three plates, CD8 naive on two plates, and CD8 memory on one plate. The study at large found these results: Sampling was restricted to blood, and TCR repertoires in tissues likely differ from the TCR repertoires found in blood. Incomplete sequencing was indicated by rarefaction of sorted-subset datasets, despite the large sequencing depth. Naive subsets generally had larger estimated clonotype richness than memory subsets did. Pairwise subsampling indicated that sequencing depth was expected to affect the degree of clonotype sharing among donors. Higher generation probabilities were observed for clonotypes shared by all four sorted-subset donors than for non-shared clonotypes. Because the study included a small number of donors, the genetic and exposure-history diversity represented was limited. Across several donors, about 4.5% of naive CD4, around 3.5% of naive CD8, under 2.5% of memory CD4, and around 0.4% of memory CD8 clonotypes were shared.

TCR CDR3 regions were amplified from genomic DNA by multiplex PCR using the deep immunoSEQ assay. Extracted genomic DNA from each cell subset was spread evenly across all wells of several immunoSEQ 96-well plates, with each plate serving as a replicate. For sorted subsets, approximately 210 ng genomic DNA, equal to about 30,000 T cell genomes, was loaded into each replicate PCR. The purified libraries were quantified using a Qubit 3.0 fluorometer, sized with a Bioanalyzer 2100, and then quantified again using the KAPA Library Quantification kit. Each immunoSEQ 96-well plate was sequenced on its own single-read 150-cycle Illumina NextSeq 550 flow cell. Processing in the source paper ran as follows. Because only junctional sequences without quality scores were contained in the immunoSEQ output, filtering matching that applied to full-length reads could not be performed. To assign V/J genes and CDR3, sequences were annotated using PyIR, a Python wrapper for IgBLAST v1.9, with IMGT germline references. Reads were filtered out if the reads had weak V/J assignments (E-value above 1e-6), no CDR3, stop codons, out-of-frame junctions, or ambiguous translated residues. V3J clonotypes were defined as sequences sharing an identical inferred V gene, J gene, and CDR3 amino acid sequence. The percentage overlap between two repertoires was calculated by dividing the number of shared unique clonotypes by the size of the smaller repertoire. RTK rarefaction, the Chao1 estimator, and Recon v2.1 estimates of unobserved clonotypes were used to assess repertoire richness. Generation probabilities for all TCRbeta clonotypes obtained by the gDNA method from four donors were computed using OLGA. Entries here come from immuneACCESS through TCRdb and include only in-frame sequences with V and J called. Some clones fail to appear in such tables; in the studies checked, an unresolved V gene covers under half of the shortfall, and the cause of the remainder is unknown. V and J calls and clone size come straight from that table; D and trimming were deduced from the DNA. The sample includes around 700,000 clones, with 73% observed a single time. The top ten clonotypes cover 1.5% to 2% of the sample.

This clone was detected only once. Its antigen target is currently unknown. No base quality values were provided; no much bigger clone lies one nucleotide off. The donors were healthy, HIV-negative adults who had no recently reported acute infections or vaccinations. All donors were Caucasian adults living in Nashville, Tennessee, USA. CD4+ T cells were enriched by magnetic negative selection, after which naive cells were positively selected on CD45RA and the negative fraction was taken as the memory subset. Blood was collected by leukapheresis, and PBMCs were isolated by Ficoll-Histopaque density gradient centrifugation and then cryopreserved in liquid nitrogen vapor phase. Analytical flow cytometry was used to check the purity and quantity of each magnetically sorted T cell population. From each sorted fraction, genomic DNA was isolated and quantified by UV absorbance on a Nanodrop 2000c. V is clipped by 5 bases and J by 2 bases, and the sequence between their germline boundaries is 18 bases long. The germline V gene (reference sequence) yields SEHNR for CDR1 and FQNEAQ for CDR2. Including cysteine and phenylalanine, the CDR3 has 16 amino acids. Here the CDR3 DNA is all that survives: 48 bases in frame from base 1.

This receptor was identified in a woman in her twenties or thirties in good health. What was sequenced was memory CD4+ T cells sorted from blood. What this sample's cell subset or site label stands for: CD45RA-negative fraction. The chain uses TRBV7-9 and TRBJ1-1; TRBD1 could be the D gene, as 6 bases match. CDR3 loop: CASSPSGGGFNTEAFF. The DNA sequence reads TGTGCCAGCAGCCCCTCGGGGGGCGGGTTTAACACTGAAGCTTTCTTT.